This TCR beta chain was identified in a study of T cell changes during pregnancy in multiple sclerosis. With 5 bases removed from V and 5 bases from J, the gap between germline ends came to 15 bases. The CDR3 is 14 residues long. CDR1 and CDR2 from the germline V gene are LGHNA and YSLEER. This clone was counted once. TCRdb's table, derived via immunoSEQ multiplex PCR, lists solely in-frame clones and lacks some. Among around 50,000 clones listed, 80% to 90% were seen once. V usage is TRBV4-3 and J usage is TRBJ1-1; a weak D match, TRBD1 (5 bases). The receptor was isolated from a female donor with multiple sclerosis, enrolled in a pregnancy study. The sample here was peripheral blood, taken in the first trimester of pregnancy. The CDR3 reads CASSKGRGTTEAFF. The CDR3 DNA sequence: TGCGCCAGCAGCAAGGGACGGGGGACGACTGAAGCTTTCTTT.